This TCR beta chain was retrieved from a study of T-cell reconstitution after alpha-beta-depleted transplantation in children (dated by TCRdb to about 2016). Regarding the research as a whole: T-cell immune reconstitution after TCRalphabeta/CD19-depleted allogeneic hematopoietic cell transplantation in children was quantitatively tracked in the study by means of TCR repertoire profiling.

This clonotype was found many times. Its target antigen remains unknown. Base qualities are not recorded, but no much larger clone differs from it by a single base. Library preparation was by PCR. The listed sequencing device is Illumina HiSeq 2500. TCR library preparation used molecular barcoding, with unique molecular identifiers applied to normalize quantification of the TCRbeta repertoire. TCRdb took the public reads, trimmed them with fastp at Q25, ran MiXCR for clone calling and kept in-frame beta chains. Rows merge per CDR3 protein into single entries with the most common DNA and genes. This sample holds about 400,000 distinct CDR3 sequences; 13% were observed only once. In total, the top ten clones hold 4% to 5.5% of the sample. The source was PBMCs, collected from the stem cell graft. This TCR was recovered from a human donor who donated a stem cell graft to a child with Fanconi anemia.

The sequenced DNA is TGTGCCAGCAGTGGTGATCAGTCCTACAATGAGCAGTTCTTC. Translated, it reads CASSGDQSYNEQFF. This sequence uses TRBV12-3 or TRBV12-4 and TRBJ2-1; no confident D gene assignment can be made. The CDR3 measures 14 amino acids from cysteine to phenylalanine. The entry retains the CDR3 DNA only, 42 bases that are in frame from base 1. Trimming takes 5 bases from V and 1 base from J, and the germline ends sit 9 bases apart.